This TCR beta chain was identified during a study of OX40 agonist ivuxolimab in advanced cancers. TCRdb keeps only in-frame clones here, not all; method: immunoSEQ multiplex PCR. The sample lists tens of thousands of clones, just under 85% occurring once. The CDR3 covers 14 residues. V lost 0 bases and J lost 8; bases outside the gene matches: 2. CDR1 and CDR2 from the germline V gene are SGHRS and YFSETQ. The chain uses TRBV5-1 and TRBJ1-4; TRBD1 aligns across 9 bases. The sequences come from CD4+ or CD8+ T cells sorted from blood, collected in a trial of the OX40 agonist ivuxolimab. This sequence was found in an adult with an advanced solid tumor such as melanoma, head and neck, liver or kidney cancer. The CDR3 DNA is TGCGCCAGCAGCTTGGACAGGGGGCAGGAAAAACTGTTTTTT. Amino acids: CASSLDRGQEKLFF.